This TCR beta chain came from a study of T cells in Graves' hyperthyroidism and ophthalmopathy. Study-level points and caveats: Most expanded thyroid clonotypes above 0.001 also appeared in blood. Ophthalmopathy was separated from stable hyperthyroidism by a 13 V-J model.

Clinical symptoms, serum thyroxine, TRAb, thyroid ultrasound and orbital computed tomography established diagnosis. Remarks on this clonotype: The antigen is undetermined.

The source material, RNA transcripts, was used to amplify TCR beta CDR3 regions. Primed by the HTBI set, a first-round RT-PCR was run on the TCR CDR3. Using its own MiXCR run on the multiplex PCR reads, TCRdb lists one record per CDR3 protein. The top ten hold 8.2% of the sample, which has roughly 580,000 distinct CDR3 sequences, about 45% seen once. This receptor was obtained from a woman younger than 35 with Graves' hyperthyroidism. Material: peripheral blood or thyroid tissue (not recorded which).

CDR3 coding DNA: TGTGCCACCCTAGGACAGGGAGGGCAGCCCCAGTACTTC. This gives the protein CATLGQGGQPQYF. This chain connects TRBV2 to TRBJ2-5; possible D gene TRBD1, 8 bases. V was trimmed by 10 bases and J by 9 bases, leaving 21 bases between them. The CDR3 spans 13 residues. CDR1 and CDR2 from the germline V gene are SNHLY and FYNNEI.